This T cell receptor beta chain was sequenced during a study of regulatory T cells in long-lasting Graves disease. Time point meaning: persistent/refractory GD, antithyroid drugs over 5 years with positive TRAb. From PBMCs, RNA was extracted and then used to make the TCR library. Roughly 10 milliliters of peripheral blood were drawn into EDTA tubes. The length of the CDR3 is 14 residues. The germline V gene encodes CDR1 SQVTM and CDR2 ANQGSEA. V lost 0 bases to trimming and J lost 3 bases; unmatched junction nucleotides: 2. Arm-PCR of CDR3 regions with iRepertoire HTBI primers generated TCR beta libraries. TCRdb reprocessed the multiplex PCR reads via MiXCR and lists one record per CDR3 protein. The table has 650,000 to 850,000 distinct CDR3 sequences, 25% to 30% seen once; the top ten hold around 42%.

V is TRBV29-1 and J is TRBJ1-1; 9 positions agree with TRBD1. This specimen consisted of peripheral blood mononuclear cells (PBMCs), obtained when the disease was refractory, from a patient treated with antithyroid drugs. This clonotype was obtained from a female donor with Graves disease. The CDR3 DNA follows: TGCAGCGTTGAAGAAGGACAGGGGTACACTGAAGCTTTCTTT. Translating it yields CSVEEGQGYTEAFF.